Sequencing of this T cell receptor beta chain was carried out in a study of CD8 T cells in ankylosing spondylitis. Study observations and caveats: The study looked at matched synovial fluid samples from ankylosing spondylitis patients. Disease-linked clones were reported to be significantly enriched there. Disease-linked clones, CD8+, were relatively rare in peripheral blood. Apparently characteristic of ankylosing spondylitis blood was a TCR beta motif (roughly eight highly homologous variants).

The V end lost 4 bases, the J end lost 9 bases, and 19 bases lay between the germline ends. The CDR3 loop spans 15 amino acids. CDR1 and CDR2 (germline): SGHTA, FQGNSA. This clonotype was seen more than once but under ten times. As yet, its antigen is unknown. TCRdb reanalysed the 5' RACE reads using MiXCR and keeps one entry per CDR3 protein. Of more than 650,000 distinct CDR3 sequences listed, over 9.5% are singletons. The sequenced material came from blood, either unsorted or a sorted T cell fraction (not recorded which). The clonotype was recovered from a male donor with ankylosing spondylitis. J is TRBJ2-1 and V is TRBV7-2; either TRBD1 or TRBD2 may supply D (5 bases each). The CDR3 here is CASSYRGVLVGEQFF. The CDR3 nucleotides read TGTGCCAGCAGCTACCGAGGGGTTCTTGTGGGTGAGCAGTTCTTC.